This TCR beta chain was sequenced for a study of blood T cell repertoires in COVID-19. Study details: Specimens from acute and convalescent COVID-19 originated in the United States, Italy and Spain. Sources were T cells, B-cell-depleted T cells, or PBMCs; the material itself was cDNA or gDNA.

The table came from immunoSEQ multiplex PCR; TCRdb's copy has only in-frame clones and leaves some out. The sample records around 480,000 clones, approximately 90% being singletons. Germline lookup yields CDR1 SGHVS and CDR2 FQNEAQ. CDR3 size: 16 residues. Germline trimming cut 2 bases from V and 9 bases from J; bases unmatched to any gene: 8. The Seattle patients joined while their infection was active and were tracked longitudinally afterward. This clone was recorded only once. The specimen was peripheral blood. The sequence came from a woman aged 45 to 65 with COVID-19, enrolled during active disease. This chain uses TRBV7-8 with TRBJ2-1, with TRBD2 identical over 12 bases. CDR3 in amino acids: CASSLTPSGGVGEQFF. The DNA for the CDR3 is TGTGCCAGCAGCTTAACCCCTAGCGGGGGGGTGGGTGAGCAGTTCTTC.